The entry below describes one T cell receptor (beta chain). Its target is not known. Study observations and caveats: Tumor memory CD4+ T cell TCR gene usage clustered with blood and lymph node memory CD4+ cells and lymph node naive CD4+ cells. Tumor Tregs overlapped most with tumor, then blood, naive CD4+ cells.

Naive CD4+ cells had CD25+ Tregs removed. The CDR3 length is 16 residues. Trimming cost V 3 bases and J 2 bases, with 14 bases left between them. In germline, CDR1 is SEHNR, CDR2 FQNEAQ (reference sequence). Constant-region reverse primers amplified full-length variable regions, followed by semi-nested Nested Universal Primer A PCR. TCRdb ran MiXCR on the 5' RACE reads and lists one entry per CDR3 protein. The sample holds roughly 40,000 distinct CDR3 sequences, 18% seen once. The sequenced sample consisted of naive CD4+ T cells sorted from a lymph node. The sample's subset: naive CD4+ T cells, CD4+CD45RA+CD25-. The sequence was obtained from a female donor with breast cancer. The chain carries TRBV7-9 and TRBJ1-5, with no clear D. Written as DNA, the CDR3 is TGTGCCAGCAGCTTCCAGGACCCGAGGGGCAATCAGCCCCAGCATTTT. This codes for CASSFQDPRGNQPQHF.